This is a list of T cell receptor beta chains from one sample in a study of T cells in Graves' hyperthyroidism and ophthalmopathy. Each CDR3 protein is one row after TCRdb ran MiXCR on the multiplex PCR reads. In the table there are approximately 570,000 distinct CDR3 sequences, just under 20% of which are singletons. Material: blood. The receptors were sampled from a man between 35 and 55 years old with Graves' ophthalmopathy. Both conserved end residues are part of each CDR3. The D gene is left open where the match is weak.

CDR3aa: CASSQGVSYEQYF
d_gene: TRBD1
v_gene: TRBV18

CDR3aa: CASSLAARLNTEAFF
d_gene: .
v_gene: TRBV11-2

CDR3aa: CASSQALRTKTEAFF
d_gene: .
v_gene: TRBV3-1

CDR3aa: CSARKGAADTQYF
d_gene: TRBD1
v_gene: TRBV20-1

CDR3aa: CASSLPGNGEQFF
d_gene: .
v_gene: TRBV27

CDR3aa: CAWSVLGRVFAQSQHF
d_gene: .
v_gene: TRBV30

CDR3aa: CASSLASGVPGDTQYF
d_gene: .
v_gene: TRBV7-7

CDR3aa: CSAEDRYDEQYF
d_gene: .
v_gene: TRBV20-1

CDR3aa: CSGSDREAFF
d_gene: TRBD1
v_gene: TRBV29-1

CDR3aa: CASSWRTGPNEKLFF
d_gene: TRBD1
v_gene: TRBV5-4

CDR3aa: CSTGQVSAYGYTF
d_gene: TRBD1
v_gene: TRBV29-1